This is a list of T cell receptor beta chains from one sample in a study of radiotherapy plus CTLA-4 blockade in lung cancer. Sequencing used immunoSEQ multiplex PCR; TCRdb keeps in-frame clones, though not all of them. Of about 87,000 clones in the sample, around 87% were seen once. The input for sequencing was peripheral blood, taken from a patient treated with radiotherapy plus ipilimumab. Receptors were obtained from a human donor with non-small cell lung cancer that progressed on radiotherapy plus ipilimumab. CDR3s include the opening cysteine and the closing phenylalanine or tryptophan. D genes are given only for firm matches. Expanded clones get a size class; other rows say once, few or many, or leave the size out.

>TRBJ2-1|.|.|TRBV20-1
CSAPRSNEQFF
TGCAGTGCTCCCCGATCCAATGAGCAGTTCTTC
>TRBJ1-2|.|.|TRBV7-3
CASSSGRGYTF
TGTGCCAGCAGCTCGGGGCGAGGCTACACCTTC
>TRBJ2-1|TRBD1|.|TRBV14
CASSRQGYNEQFF
TGTGCCAGCTCTCGACAGGGATACAATGAGCAGTTCTTC
>TRBJ2-3|TRBD2|.|TRBV6-6
CASQRGSGTDTQYF
TGTGCCAGCCAGCGGGGTTCAGGCACAGATACGCAGTATTTT
>TRBJ2-5|.|.|TRBV5-1
CASSSSPQETQYF
TGCGCCAGCAGCTCGAGCCCCCAAGAGACCCAGTACTTC
>TRBJ2-3|.|.|TRBV2
CASSEAGRPTDTQYF
TGTGCCAGCAGTGAAGCTGGGAGACCCACAGATACGCAATATTTT
>TRBJ2-7|.|few|TRBV28
CASSLQWEQYF
TGTGCCAGCAGTCTCCAGTGGGAGCAGTACTTC
>TRBJ1-2|TRBD1|.|TRBV5-4
CASSAGTDYYGYTF
TGTGCCAGCAGCGCAGGGACAGATTATTATGGCTACACCTTC
>TRBJ2-3|TRBD1|few|TRBV4-1
CASSQDLMGTGSTDTQYF
TGCGCCAGCAGCCAAGACCTCATGGGGACAGGGAGCACAGATACGCAGTATTTT
>TRBJ1-1|TRBD1|.|TRBV6-6
CASSLTGTDTEAFF
TGTGCCAGCAGTCTTACGGGGACAGACACTGAAGCTTTCTTT
>TRBJ2-5|TRBD2|.|TRBV7-2
CASSLGGGGQETQYF
TGTGCCAGCAGCTTAGGTGGCGGGGGGCAAGAGACCCAGTACTTC
>TRBJ2-7|TRBD2|.|TRBV9
CASSVHGTLAGGYEQYF
TGTGCCAGCAGCGTACATGGAACCCTAGCGGGGGGCTACGAGCAGTACTTC
>TRBJ2-7|.|.|TRBV6-5
CASSYSGARAYEQYF
TGTGCCAGCAGTTACTCGGGTGCCCGAGCCTACGAGCAGTACTTC
>TRBJ2-7|.|.|TRBV28
CASSLQGTHEQYF
TGTGCCAGCAGTTTACAGGGGACGCACGAGCAGTACTTC
>TRBJ1-2|TRBD1|.|TRBV5-6
CASSSAADRGEANYGYTF
TGTGCCAGCAGCTCCGCGGCGGACAGGGGAGAGGCTAACTATGGCTACACCTTC
>TRBJ1-1|TRBD1|.|TRBV7-2
CASSFPPGQGTEAFF
TGTGCCAGCAGCTTTCCGCCTGGACAGGGCACTGAAGCTTTCTTT
>TRBJ2-1|TRBD2|once|TRBV4-1
CASSRTSGSHNEQFF
TGTGCCAGCAGCAGGACTAGCGGGAGCCACAATGAGCAGTTCTTC
>TRBJ1-5|.|.|TRBV18
CASSPGDSQPQHF
TGTGCCAGCTCACCAGGGGACTCTCAGCCCCAGCATTTT
>TRBJ2-1|.|.|TRBV2
CASSGPGRGEQFF
TGTGCCAGCTCCGGACCGGGGCGCGGTGAGCAGTTCTTC
>TRBJ2-7|.|.|TRBV2
CASSEALWGGRAYF
TGTGCCAGCAGTGAAGCGCTTTGGGGGGGCCGGGCGTACTTC
>TRBJ2-5|.|.|TRBV29-1
CSVDEREETQYF
TGCAGCGTTGATGAGCGAGAAGAGACCCAGTACTTC
>TRBJ1-2|.|.|TRBV6-6
CASTLRADGYTF
TGTGCCAGCACCCTTCGGGCGGATGGCTACACCTTC
>TRBJ1-4|.|.|TRBV2
CASQGATNEKLFF
TGTGCCAGCCAAGGGGCAACTAATGAAAAACTGTTTTTT
>TRBJ2-5|TRBD2|few|TRBV19
CASSKFAVRQREEEETQYF
TGTGCCAGTAGTAAGTTCGCCGTACGCCAGCGGGAGGAGGAAGAGACCCAGTACTTC
>TRBJ2-7|.|.|TRBV5-1
CASSLGRGGSYEQYF
TGCGCCAGCAGCTTGGGTAGGGGGGGCTCCTACGAGCAGTACTTC
>TRBJ1-5|.|.|TRBV2
CASSVGRSNQPQHF
TGTGCCAGCAGTGTGGGGAGAAGCAATCAGCCCCAGCATTTT
>TRBJ2-5|TRBD1|.|TRBV2
CATLGGQGGWRQETQYF
TGTGCCACCTTGGGGGGACAGGGCGGTTGGCGCCAAGAGACCCAGTACTTC
>TRBJ1-2|.|.|TRBV7-8
CASSPGTANYGYTF
TGTGCCAGCAGCCCAGGGACGGCTAACTATGGCTACACCTTC
>TRBJ2-7|TRBD2|.|TRBV5-8
CASSLTGRDYEQYF
TGTGCCAGCAGCTTGACCGGGAGGGACTACGAGCAGTACTTC
>TRBJ1-5|.|.|TRBV7-2
CASSRELTSNQPQHF
TGTGCCAGCAGCCGTGAGCTTACAAGCAATCAGCCCCAGCATTTT
>TRBJ1-2|TRBD1|.|TRBV7-9
CASSMTGGYGYTF
TGTGCCAGCAGCATGACAGGGGGCTATGGCTACACCTTC
>TRBJ1-5|.|.|TRBV2
CASSVRGAFGNQPQHF
TGTGCCAGCAGTGTCCGGGGGGCATTTGGCAATCAGCCCCAGCATTTT
>TRBJ1-1|.|.|TRBV5-6
CASSLQGMNTEAFF
TGTGCCAGCAGCTTACAGGGAATGAACACTGAAGCTTTCTTT
>TRBJ2-7|TRBD1|.|TRBV9
CASSPRQGYEQYF
TGTGCCAGCAGCCCTCGACAGGGCTACGAGCAGTACTTC
>TRBJ2-4|.|.|TRBV30
CAWSVRGVLENIQYF
TGTGCCTGGAGTGTACGCGGAGTCCTGGAAAACATTCAGTACTTC
>TRBJ2-5|TRBD1|.|TRBV30
CAWSWAGGQETQYF
TGTGCCTGGAGCTGGGCAGGGGGACAAGAGACCCAGTACTTC
>TRBJ1-1|.|.|TRBV5-8
CASSIQGRTEAFF
TGTGCCAGCAGCATACAGGGTCGGACTGAAGCTTTCTTT
>TRBJ1-3|.|.|TRBV9
CASSPADGRNTIYF
TGTGCCAGCAGCCCGGCGGACGGGCGAAACACCATATATTTT
>TRBJ1-1|.|.|TRBV6-5
CASIQPGGTEAFF
TGTGCCAGCATTCAACCGGGGGGAACTGAAGCTTTCTTT
>TRBJ2-7|.|once|TRBV10-1
CASSESLGCGVYEQYF
TGCGCCAGCAGTGAGTCGCTCGGGTGTGGAGTCTACGAGCAGTACTTC
>TRBJ2-2|.|.|TRBV7-7
CASSLGSNTGELFF
TGTGCCAGCAGCTTAGGATCGAACACCGGGGAGCTGTTTTTT
>TRBJ2-3|.|once|TRBV30
CAWSWLTDTQYF
TGTGCCTGGAGTTGGCTCACAGATACGCAGTATTTT
>TRBJ2-3|TRBD2|.|TRBV4-1
CASSQVGLAITDTQYF
TGCGCCAGCAGCCAAGTAGGACTAGCTATAACAGATACGCAGTATTTT
>TRBJ1-5|TRBD1|.|TRBV5-6
CASSDRTRGPNQPQHF
TGTGCCAGCAGCGACCGGACTAGGGGGCCCAATCAGCCCCAGCATTTT
>TRBJ2-2|.|.|TRBV21-1
CASSNGLAGGTGELFF
TGTGCCAGCAGCAATGGACTAGCGGGAGGAACCGGGGAGCTGTTTTTT
>TRBJ2-1|.|.|TRBV10-3
CAISSPGRGSYNEQFF
TGTGCCATCAGCTCCCCAGGGCGGGGAAGTTACAATGAGCAGTTCTTC
>TRBJ2-1|TRBD2|.|TRBV19
CASSTSTSGFSYNEQFF
TGTGCCAGTAGTACCTCGACTAGCGGCTTCTCCTACAATGAGCAGTTCTTC
>TRBJ2-2|TRBD2|.|TRBV19
CASSTLLAGGRTGELFF
TGTGCCAGTAGTACATTGTTAGCGGGAGGTCGCACCGGGGAGCTGTTTTTT